This T cell receptor (beta chain) is from a study of radiation and T cells in renal cell carcinoma. Produced via immunoSEQ multiplex PCR; TCRdb's table is partial and in-frame only. The table shows about 58,000 clones, with around 81% occurring only once. Documented time point: blood 2 weeks post-SBRT. The sample's treatment: 15 Gy SBRT to primary tumor, nephrectomy 4 weeks later. The CDR3 spans 16 residues. V was clipped by 3 bases and J by 0 bases, with 12 bases between them. Germline CDR1 reads KGHSH; CDR2 reads LQKENI. The chain uses TRBV18 and TRBJ2-1; D uncertain. This TCR came from a man in his 60s with renal cell carcinoma. The sample was blood, taken from a patient whose treatment included radiotherapy and nephrectomy. The CDR3 loop reads CASSPESLSSYNEQFF. DNA of the CDR3: TGTGCCAGCTCACCCGAATCGCTAAGCTCCTACAATGAGCAGTTCTTC.